This T cell receptor beta chain was captured in a study of T-cell reconstitution after alpha-beta-depleted transplantation in children (TCRdb year 2016). Context from the whole study: Using TCR repertoire profiling, the study followed T-cell immune reconstitution in a quantitative way in children after TCRalphabeta/CD19-depleted allogeneic hematopoietic cell transplantation.

Concerning this clonotype: The antigen this receptor binds is unknown. The sample holds no much larger clone one base away, and base qualities are not on file.

What the authors observed across the whole study: The apparently early alphabetaT-cell count recovery about two months after transplant was reportedly dependent on only several hundred rapidly expanded clones derived from non-depleted graft cells. Over subsequent months, a decline in hyperexpanded clone frequencies was noted, and after one year, T-cell counts and TCRbeta diversity were mostly ascribed to newly produced T cells. The high TCRbeta diversity at day 60 in some patients was ascribed to recipient T cells and intrathymic progenitors that had survived conditioning.

The treatment or condition label here, explained by the study, means: allogeneic hematopoietic cell transplantation with graft depleted of TCRalphabeta T cells and CD19 B cells. The children who served as transplant recipients had been given grafts of TCRalphabeta/CD19-depleted allogeneic hematopoietic cells. Library preparation was by PCR. The sequencer listed for this sample is Illumina HiSeq 2500. TCR libraries were prepared with molecular barcoding, using unique molecular identifiers to normalize TCRbeta repertoire quantification. Using fastp at Q25 and MiXCR, TCRdb reprocessed the public reads and kept productive beta chains. Entries are consolidated by CDR3 protein sequence, retaining the most common genes and DNA. The sample table shows roughly 100,000 distinct CDR3 sequences, and about 8% are seen once. Of the sample, over 15% falls within the top ten clones. The V end gives up 6 bases and the J end 2 bases, leaving 7 bases in the junction not matched to a gene. The germline V gene sets CDR1 to MNHEY and CDR2 to SVGAGI. The CDR3 covers 15 residues, taking in both the cysteine and the phenylalanine. CDR3 DNA only is kept here, 45 bases in frame from base 1.

The sample in question was PBMCs, obtained before TCRalphabeta/CD19-depleted stem cell transplant. The receptor was derived from a boy between 2 and 10 years old with acute lymphoblastic leukemia, due to receive a stem cell transplant. The chain couples TRBV6-5 to TRBJ1-3, with 7 junctional bases fitting TRBD1. For the CDR3, the sequence is CASSYRGETGNTIYF. The nucleotide sequence is given as TGTGCCAGCAGCTACAGGGGAGAAACTGGAAACACCATATATTTT.